What follows is one T cell receptor beta chain and its context. It has no known antigen specificity. Sequence at one end of the junction differs from germline and may be a read error. Libraries were constructed by the immunoSEQ multiplex PCR assay. For the multiplex PCR, a mixture combining 60 forward primers for TCR Vbeta segments and 13 reverse primers for TCR Jbeta segments was used. Amplification of the CDR3 region of rearranged TCR beta genes was performed with a multiplex PCR assay on genomic DNA. Amplified TCR beta libraries were sequenced as 87-base-pair reads on the Illumina HiSeq System. Per the original workflow: In a later analysis, tens of millions of unique TCR beta chains were counted across the 666 repertoires, and approximately 11 million of these chains were shared by at least two donors. Raw reads were error-corrected and collapsed into unique sequences with a nearest-neighbor algorithm that merged closely related sequences to remove PCR and sequencing errors. CDR3 sequences were aligned to IMGT reference sequences to assign V, D and J gene segments. Each retained sequence needed at least a six-nucleotide match to both a V gene segment and a J gene segment. A rearrangement counted as productive if the CDR3 had no stop codons and remained in frame with V and J, and every other rearrangement counted as non-productive. CDR3 was defined by IMGT convention, running from the second conserved V-encoded cysteine to the conserved J-encoded phenylalanine. The earlier analysis of fewer than 700 of the donors excluded sequences that lacked an unambiguous match to a single V gene segment. An earlier analysis of a few hundred of the donors called V segments functional above 56.7% productive rearrangements and segregating when the between-donor standard deviation exceeded 5%. A statistical classification framework was built to diagnose cytomegalovirus status from the catalog of TCR beta chain sequences. In a later analysis, TCR nucleotide sequences were compared against IMGT/GENE-DB human TR gene sequences so that V and J genes could be assigned. Using the TCRdist pipeline, a later analysis assigned CDR3 sequences along with most-parsimonious VDJ recombination scenarios. A later analysis defined each TCR beta chain by its CDR3 amino acid sequence plus V-gene family, and excluded reads lacking a unique V-gene family. As a way to deal with suspected cross-contamination and a sequencing artifact, a later analysis dropped hundreds of nucleotide sequences that were highly shared and had low generation probability. In a later analysis, a clonal expansion index was calculated for each public chain from normalized within-repertoire ranks of inferred template counts. A later analysis computed generation probabilities with a VDJ recombination model fitted to out-of-frame rearrangements, and checked the results against IGoR. A later analysis scored TCR-TCR, TCR-HLA and TCR-CMV co-occurrence with hypergeometric tests, applying a repertoire-size bias correction to TCR pairs. A later analysis estimated false discovery rates by permuting HLA or CMV assignments 20 times. A later analysis grouped co-occurring TCRs with DBSCAN, adding TCRdist sequence similarity when clustering within HLA-allele-positive subsets. For co-occurrence clustering, repertoires with fewer than 30,000 or more than 120,000 public chains were excluded, along with several repertoires with anomalous nucleotide sharing. TCRdb carries this immuneACCESS record with in-frame sequences only. Its versions omit some clonotypes, under half of them owing to an unresolved V gene in the studies checked, with the rest unexplained. V and J calls and clone size are as listed in that table; D and trimming were resolved from the DNA. The sample has about 200,000 clones on record, around 77% of them singletons. The ten largest clones capture roughly 3% of the sample.

The sample belongs to a study of cytomegalovirus exposure and HLA in healthy donors (dated by TCRdb to between 2016 and 2019). Describing the broader study: An earlier analysis of several hundred of the donors reported approximately 280 Gb of sequence data and some 110 million unique TCR beta sequences obtained from about 200 million T cells. The later analysis used no new phenotypic data to find candidate immune exposures, relying instead on TCR beta sequences and their occurrence across donors. All discovery cohort repertoires had been generated on a single sequencing platform. In a later analysis, previously published TCR beta repertoires from some 640 donors were re-analyzed and high-resolution HLA genotyping was added so that TCR occurrence patterns could be studied. Genome-wide SNP genotypes for about 60% of the roughly 670 donors were used in a later genetic analysis, which treated that subset as a discovery cohort. Roughly 300 gigabases of sequencing data and 80 million or so unique TCR sequences were included in an early release covering 550 to 650 HLA-typed donors. Five DR-DQ haplotypes were handled as single units for association and clustering because linkage in the cohort was strong. The study aimed to test whether cataloging public T cell receptors could reveal signatures of past pathogen exposure. Across approximately 400 genotyped donors of the cohort, an average of approximately 200,000 unique TCR beta nucleotide sequences per donor were sequenced, and roughly 18% of those sequences were non-productive. Donor age, sex, ethnicity and CMV serostatus were collected together with the repertoire data. Along with the approximately 600-subject first cohort, a separate validation cohort of over 90 different subjects was used. Of the 350 to 400 genotyped donors, 65% to 90% fell in the genetic ancestry cluster associated with self-reported Caucasian donors. Typing coverage differed by locus: A, B, C, DRB1 and DQB1 were typed in about 620-630 donors, DQA1 in roughly 500, DPA1 in around 610, and DPB1 in about 450. In an earlier analysis of roughly 540 of the donors, high-throughput TCR beta sequencing was used to judge whether each TCR beta V gene segment behaved as functional or pseudogenic. To predict cytomegalovirus infection status, the study brought together high-throughput TCR immunosequencing, statistical association of individual TCRs with disease status, and machine learning. HLA typing included class I and class II loci at four-digit resolution. Using immunosequencing, the study profiled T cell repertoires from about 610 subjects and related those repertoires to cytomegalovirus serostatus.

The germline V gene (reference sequence) provides CDR1 SSHAT and CDR2 FNYEAQ. Including cysteine and phenylalanine, the CDR3 has 14 amino acids. Solely the CDR3 DNA is kept, with 42 bases framed from the first base. Paper-wide results and their limitations: A later analysis associated some 17,000 TCR beta sequences with specific HLA alleles at a false discovery rate of 0.05. It was suggested by the authors that the approach could potentially be generalized to other disease states and immunological phenotypes. In a later analysis, HLA-associated TCR beta chains were found to be more clonally expanded and to have lower generation probabilities than equally common non-associated chains. The classifier was reported to diagnose cytomegalovirus status with high specificity and sensitivity in both the original cohort and the validation cohort. A further reported finding was that TCR beta sequences accurately predicted the HLA-A and HLA-B alleles for most subjects in the first cohort. The earlier analysis of approximately 560 of the donors excluded approximately 15 rarely observed V segments, including chromosome 9 orphons, because counts were too low. In vitro tests confirmed that three of the cytomegalovirus-associated TCR beta chains recognize cytomegalovirus antigens. When HLA alleles, especially DR and DQ, strongly co-occurred, TCR associations were difficult to assign to individual alleles. While some public TCRs were present in many individuals, most TCR sequences turned up only very rarely across donors. V-gene and J-gene trimming of TCR beta chains was associated with a missense DCLRE1C variant in a later genetic analysis, and the association was replicated in an independent cohort. A group of highly shared sequence variants was considered likely to be a technical artifact of the sequencing pipeline. A later analysis found that most CMV-associated TCR beta chains appeared HLA-restricted, with HLA associations seemingly driven largely by CMV exposure. A later genetic analysis reported fewer N-insertions in productive TCRs among donors in an Asian-associated ancestry cluster than the roughly 670-donor mean. Because the 87-base-pair reads could not distinguish some IMGT-functional V segments, including TRBV6-2 and TRBV6-3, those segments were excluded. In an earlier analysis of roughly 560 of the donors, most TCR beta V segments were observed in productive rearrangements about 87% or about 30% of the time, broadly matching IMGT annotations. The only immune exposure information available for the cohort was CMV serostatus. The presence/absence analyses assumed that sequencing depth was roughly uniform across donors, and that assumption may not be true. According to a later analysis, parvovirus B19, influenza, CMV and Epstein-Barr virus appeared linked to several top co-occurrence clusters. Linkage disequilibrium might explain the correlated functional status among segregating V segments, but an unknown experimental factor could not be ruled out. In the study, 150 to 200 TCR beta chains were listed as associated with cytomegalovirus. HLA typing was unavailable for some donors at each locus, so association tests used only the typed subset. The cohort was sequenced for TCR beta chains only, and without alpha or paired-chain data the features that could be detected were limited. In a later analysis, TCR association rates were found to vary across HLA loci, with the most associated TCRs seen for DRB1 alleles and the fewest for HLA-C alleles.

In total, approximately 690 healthy bone marrow donors made up the cohort. At the time of sampling, every cohort member was nominally healthy, though immune exposures that went unrecorded were likely present. The donor tested CMV seronegative and was one of the 352 seronegative cohort members. Each donor provided a peripheral blood sample, and peripheral blood mononuclear cells were used for TCR beta sequencing. Genomic DNA was extracted from the blood cell samples with the Qiagen DNeasy Blood Extraction Kit. Source material: PBMCs. The sequence was obtained from a woman aged 25 to 39 in good health and CMV-seronegative. The receptor chain draws on TRBV7-7 and TRBJ2-5; TRBD2 matches 11 bases in the middle. The sequence in DNA is TGTGCCAGCAGTTTAGGACTAGCGGGAGAGACCCAGTACTTC. Its product reads: CASSLGLAGETQYF.